This T cell receptor beta chain was retrieved from a study of blood T cell repertoires in COVID-19. TCRdb keeps only in-frame clones here, not all; method: immunoSEQ multiplex PCR. Seen here are 50,000 to 85,000 clones, around 80% observed once, and the top ten hold about a tenth. This CDR3 is built from 14 residues. Germline values: CDR1 SGHTA, CDR2 FQGNSA. Trimming removed 0 bases from V and 6 bases from J; junction bases left unmatched: 3. The gene calls are TRBV7-2 and TRBJ1-2, with 8 bases that match TRBD1. The TCR comes from a human donor in a cohort sampled during active COVID-19. Sample: peripheral blood. Written as DNA, the CDR3 is TGTGCCAGCAGCTTAGCTCCAGGGGGCAATGGCTACACCTTC. As protein: CASSLAPGGNGYTF.